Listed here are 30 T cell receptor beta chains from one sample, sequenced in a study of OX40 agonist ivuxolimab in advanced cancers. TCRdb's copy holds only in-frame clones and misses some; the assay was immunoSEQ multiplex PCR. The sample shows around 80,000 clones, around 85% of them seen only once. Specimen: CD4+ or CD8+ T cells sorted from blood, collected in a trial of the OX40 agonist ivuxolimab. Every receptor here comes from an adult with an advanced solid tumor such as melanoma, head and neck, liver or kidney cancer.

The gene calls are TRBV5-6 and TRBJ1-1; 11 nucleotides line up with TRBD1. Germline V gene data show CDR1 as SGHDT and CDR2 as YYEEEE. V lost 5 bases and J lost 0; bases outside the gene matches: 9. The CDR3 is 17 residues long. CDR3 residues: CASSEGTGGILNTEAFF. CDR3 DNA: TGTGCCAGCAGTGAAGGGACAGGGGGAATTCTGAACACTGAAGCTTTCTTT. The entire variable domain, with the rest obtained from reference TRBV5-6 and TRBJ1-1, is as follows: DAGVTQSPTHLIKTRGQQVTLRCSPKSGHDTVSWYQQALGQGPQFIFQYYEEEERQRGNFPDRFSGHQFPNYSSELNVNALLLGDSALYLCASSEGTGGILNTEAFFGQGTRLTVV.

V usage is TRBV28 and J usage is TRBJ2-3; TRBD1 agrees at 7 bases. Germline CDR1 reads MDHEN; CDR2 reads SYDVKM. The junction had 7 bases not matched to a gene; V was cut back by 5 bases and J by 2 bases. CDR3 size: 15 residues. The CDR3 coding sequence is TGTGCCAGCAGTCCCCGACAGGGAGTCACAGATACGCAGTATTTT. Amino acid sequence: CASSPRQGVTDTQYF.

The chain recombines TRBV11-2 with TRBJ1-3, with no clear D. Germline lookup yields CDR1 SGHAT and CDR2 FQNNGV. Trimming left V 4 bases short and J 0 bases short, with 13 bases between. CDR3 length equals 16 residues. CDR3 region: CASSSGPAASGNTIYF. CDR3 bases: TGTGCCAGCAGCTCCGGCCCGGCGGCCTCTGGAAACACCATATATTTT.

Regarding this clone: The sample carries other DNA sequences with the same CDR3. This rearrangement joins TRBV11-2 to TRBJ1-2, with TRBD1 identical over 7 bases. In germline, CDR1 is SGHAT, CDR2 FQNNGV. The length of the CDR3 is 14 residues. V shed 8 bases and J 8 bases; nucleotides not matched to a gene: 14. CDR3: CASGSNSGGRGYTF. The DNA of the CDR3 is TGTGCCAGCGGAAGCAATTCAGGGGGTCGGGGCTACACCTTC.

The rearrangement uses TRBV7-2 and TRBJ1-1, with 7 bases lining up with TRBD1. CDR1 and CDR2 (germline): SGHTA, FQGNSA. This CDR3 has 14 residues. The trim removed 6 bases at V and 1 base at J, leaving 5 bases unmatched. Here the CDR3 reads CASRRGGWNTEAFF. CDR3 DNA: TGTGCCAGCAGACGAGGGGGCTGGAACACTGAAGCTTTCTTT.

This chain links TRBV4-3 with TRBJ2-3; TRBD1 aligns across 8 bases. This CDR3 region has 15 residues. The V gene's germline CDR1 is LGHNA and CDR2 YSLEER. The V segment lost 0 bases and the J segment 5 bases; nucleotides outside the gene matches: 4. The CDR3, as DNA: TGCGCCAGCAGCCAAGATCCAGGGGGCTTAGATACGCAGTATTTT. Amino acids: CASSQDPGGLDTQYF.

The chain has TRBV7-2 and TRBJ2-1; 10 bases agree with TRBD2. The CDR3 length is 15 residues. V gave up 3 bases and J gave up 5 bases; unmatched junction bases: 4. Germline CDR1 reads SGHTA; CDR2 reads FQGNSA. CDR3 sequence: CASSFQRGGHNEQFF. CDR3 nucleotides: TGTGCCAGCAGCTTCCAGCGGGGGGGTCACAATGAGCAGTTCTTC. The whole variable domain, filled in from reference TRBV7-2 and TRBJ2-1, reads GAGVSQSPSNKVTEKGKDVELRCDPISGHTALYWYRQSLGQGLEFLIYFQGNSAPDKSGLPSDRFSAERTGGSVSTLTIQRTQQEDSAVYLCASSFQRGGHNEQFFGPGTRLTVL.

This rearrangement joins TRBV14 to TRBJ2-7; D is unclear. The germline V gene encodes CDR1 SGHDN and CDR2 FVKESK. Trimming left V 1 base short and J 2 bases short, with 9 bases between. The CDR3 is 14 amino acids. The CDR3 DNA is TGTGCCAGCAGCCAAGGGCATTACGCCTACGAGCAGTACTTC. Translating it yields CASSQGHYAYEQYF. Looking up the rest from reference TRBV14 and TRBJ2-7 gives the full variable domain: EAGVTQFPSHSVIEKGQTVTLRCDPISGHDNLYWYRRVMGKEIKFLLHFVKESKQDESGMPNNRFLAERTGGTYSTLKVQPAELEDSGVYFCASSQGHYAYEQYFGPGTRLTVT.

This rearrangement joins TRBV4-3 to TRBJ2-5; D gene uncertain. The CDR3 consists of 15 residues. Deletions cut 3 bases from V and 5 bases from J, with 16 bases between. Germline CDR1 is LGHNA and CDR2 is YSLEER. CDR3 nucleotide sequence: TGCGCCAGCAGCCACCTAAGAGCCCCGCGGGAGACCCAGTACTTC. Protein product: CASSHLRAPRETQYF.

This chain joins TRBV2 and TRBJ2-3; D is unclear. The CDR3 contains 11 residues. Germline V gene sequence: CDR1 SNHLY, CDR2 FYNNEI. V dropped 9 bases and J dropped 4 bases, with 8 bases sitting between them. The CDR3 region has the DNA TGTGCCAGAAGAATGGCAGATACGCAGTATTTT. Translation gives CARRMADTQYF.

In nucleotides, the CDR3 is TGTGCCTGGAGTGCCCTTCTGGGAGAAGCTGAGTACTTC. It translates to CAWSALLGEAEYF. The rearrangement joins TRBV30 to TRBJ2-4; perhaps TRBD2 as D (5 bases). V dropped 1 base and J dropped 14 bases, with 18 bases sitting between them. This CDR3 region has 13 residues. From germline, CDR1 is GTSNPN and CDR2 SVGIG (reference sequence).

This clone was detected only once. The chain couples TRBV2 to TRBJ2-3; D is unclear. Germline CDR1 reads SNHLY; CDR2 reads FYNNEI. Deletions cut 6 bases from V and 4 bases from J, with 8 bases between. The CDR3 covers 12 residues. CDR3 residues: CASSPRADTQYF. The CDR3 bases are TGTGCCAGCAGCCCCCGGGCAGATACGCAGTATTTT.

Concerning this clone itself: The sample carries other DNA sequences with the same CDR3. The DNA for the CDR3 is TGTGCCTGGAGTGTAGGGGAAGAGACCCAGTACTTC. This codes for CAWSVGEETQYF. The chain is built from TRBV30 and TRBJ2-5; D may be TRBD1 (5 bases). The germline V and J ends were trimmed by 0 bases and 3 bases, with 5 bases remaining between them. Germline CDR1 reads GTSNPN; CDR2 reads SVGIG (reference sequence). The CDR3 loop spans 12 amino acids.

CDR3 DNA: TGTGCCATCAGTGTTAGGGCAGCGGACGGCTACACCTTC. Its protein is CAISVRAADGYTF. This chain joins TRBV10-3 and TRBJ1-2; D gene unclear. Trimming stripped 4 bases from V and 8 bases from J, with 14 bases between. The CDR3 covers 13 residues. Per the germline V gene, CDR1 is ENHRY and CDR2 is SYGVKD.

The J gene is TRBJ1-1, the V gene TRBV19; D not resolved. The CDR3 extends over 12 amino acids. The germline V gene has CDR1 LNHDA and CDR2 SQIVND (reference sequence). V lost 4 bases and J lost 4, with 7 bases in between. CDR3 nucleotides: TGTGCCAGTAGTAGGGTTTTCACTGAAGCTTTCTTT. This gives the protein CASSRVFTEAFF.

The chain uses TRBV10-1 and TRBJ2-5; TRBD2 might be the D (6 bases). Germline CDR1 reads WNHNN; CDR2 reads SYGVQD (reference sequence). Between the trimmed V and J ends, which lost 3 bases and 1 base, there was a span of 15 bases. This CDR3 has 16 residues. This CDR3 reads CASSDGWGGGQETQYF. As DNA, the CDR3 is TGCGCCAGCAGTGACGGGTGGGGAGGAGGCCAAGAGACCCAGTACTTC.

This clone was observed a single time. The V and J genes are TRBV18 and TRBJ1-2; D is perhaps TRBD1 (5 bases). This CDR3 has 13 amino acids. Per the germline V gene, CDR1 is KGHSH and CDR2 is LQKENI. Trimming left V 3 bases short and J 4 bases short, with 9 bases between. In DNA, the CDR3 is TGTGCCAGCTCACCGGGGACCTTCTATGGCTACACCTTC. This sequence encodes CASSPGTFYGYTF.

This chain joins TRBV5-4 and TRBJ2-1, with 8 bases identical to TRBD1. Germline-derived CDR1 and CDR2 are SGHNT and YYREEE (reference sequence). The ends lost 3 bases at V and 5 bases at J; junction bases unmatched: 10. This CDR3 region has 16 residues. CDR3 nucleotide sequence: TGTGCCAGCAGCTCCCCGGACAGGGACATTAACAATGAGCAGTTCTTC. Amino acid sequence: CASSSPDRDINNEQFF.

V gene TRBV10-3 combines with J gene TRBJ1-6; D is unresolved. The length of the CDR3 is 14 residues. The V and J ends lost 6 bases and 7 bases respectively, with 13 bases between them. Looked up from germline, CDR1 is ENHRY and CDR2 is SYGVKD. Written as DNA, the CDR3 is TGTGCCATCAGGGACGGGGTTGACAATTCACCCCTCCACTTT. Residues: CAIRDGVDNSPLHF.

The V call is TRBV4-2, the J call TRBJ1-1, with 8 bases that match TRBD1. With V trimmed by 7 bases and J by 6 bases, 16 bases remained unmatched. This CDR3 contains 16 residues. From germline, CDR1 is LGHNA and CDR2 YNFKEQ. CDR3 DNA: TGTGCCAGCACCCCGGCGCATGGACAGGGAAAGTCTGAAGCTTTCTTT. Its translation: CASTPAHGQGKSEAFF.

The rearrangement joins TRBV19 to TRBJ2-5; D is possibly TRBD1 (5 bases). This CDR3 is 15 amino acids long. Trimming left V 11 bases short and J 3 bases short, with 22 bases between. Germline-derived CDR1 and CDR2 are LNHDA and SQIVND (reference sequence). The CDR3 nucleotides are TGTGCCGCGAGCCTTACGGCAGGGCCGGAAGAGACCCAGTACTTC. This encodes CAASLTAGPEETQYF.

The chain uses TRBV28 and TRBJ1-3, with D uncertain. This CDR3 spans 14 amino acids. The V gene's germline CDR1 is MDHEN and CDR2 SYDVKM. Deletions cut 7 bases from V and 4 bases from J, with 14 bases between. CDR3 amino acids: CASNPFMSGNTIYF. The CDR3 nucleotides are TGTGCCAGCAACCCATTCATGAGCGGAAACACCATATATTTT.

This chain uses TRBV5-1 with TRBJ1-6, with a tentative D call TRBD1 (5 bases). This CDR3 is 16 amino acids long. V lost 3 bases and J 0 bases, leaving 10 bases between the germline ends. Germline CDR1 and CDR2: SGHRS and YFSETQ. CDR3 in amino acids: CASSSRVSSYNSPLHF. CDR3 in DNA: TGCGCCAGCAGCTCCAGGGTGAGCTCCTATAATTCACCCCTCCACTTT.

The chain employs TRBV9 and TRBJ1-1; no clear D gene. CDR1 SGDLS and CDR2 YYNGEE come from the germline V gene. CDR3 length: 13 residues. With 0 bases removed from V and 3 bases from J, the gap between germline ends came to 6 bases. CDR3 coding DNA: TGTGCCAGCAGCGTAGACCCAGACACTGAAGCTTTCTTT. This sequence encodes CASSVDPDTEAFF. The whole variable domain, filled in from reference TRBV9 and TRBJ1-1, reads DSGVTQTPKHLITATGQRVTLRCSPRSGDLSVYWYQQSLDQGLQFLIQYYNGEERAKGNILERFSAQQFPDLHSELNLSSLELGDSALYFCASSVDPDTEAFFGQGTRLTVV.

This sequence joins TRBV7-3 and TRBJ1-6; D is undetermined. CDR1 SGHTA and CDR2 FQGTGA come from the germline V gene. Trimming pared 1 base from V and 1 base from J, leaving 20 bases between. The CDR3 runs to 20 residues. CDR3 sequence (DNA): TGTGCCAGCAGCTTAATGGTCCAGGCTGGGTTATGGTCCTATAATTCACCCCTCCACTTT. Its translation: CASSLMVQAGLWSYNSPLHF.

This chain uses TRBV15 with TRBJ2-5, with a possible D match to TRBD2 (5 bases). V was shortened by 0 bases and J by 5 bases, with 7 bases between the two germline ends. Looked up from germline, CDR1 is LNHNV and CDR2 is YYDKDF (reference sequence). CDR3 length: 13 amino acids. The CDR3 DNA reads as TGTGCCACCAGCAGAGATGAGGGTGAGACCCAGTACTTC. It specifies CATSRDEGETQYF.

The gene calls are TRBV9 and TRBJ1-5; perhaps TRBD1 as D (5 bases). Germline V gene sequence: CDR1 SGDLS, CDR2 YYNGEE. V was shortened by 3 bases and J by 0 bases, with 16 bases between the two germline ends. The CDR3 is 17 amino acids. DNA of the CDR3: TGTGCCAGCAGCGCGAAGGCAGGGACCTATAGCAATCAGCCCCAGCATTTT. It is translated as CASSAKAGTYSNQPQHF.

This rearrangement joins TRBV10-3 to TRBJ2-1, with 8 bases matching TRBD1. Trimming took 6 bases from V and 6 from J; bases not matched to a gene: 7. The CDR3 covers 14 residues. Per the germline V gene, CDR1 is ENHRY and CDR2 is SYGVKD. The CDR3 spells CAISRQGAPNEQFF. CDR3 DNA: TGTGCCATCAGCCGGCAGGGGGCGCCCAATGAGCAGTTCTTC.

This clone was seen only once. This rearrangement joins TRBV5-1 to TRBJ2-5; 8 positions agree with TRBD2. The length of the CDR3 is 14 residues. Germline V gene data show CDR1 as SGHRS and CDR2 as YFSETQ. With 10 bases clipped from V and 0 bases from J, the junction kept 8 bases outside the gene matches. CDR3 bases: TGCGCCTGCGGGGTGCGGGGGGACCAAGAGACCCAGTACTTC. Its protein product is CACGVRGDQETQYF.

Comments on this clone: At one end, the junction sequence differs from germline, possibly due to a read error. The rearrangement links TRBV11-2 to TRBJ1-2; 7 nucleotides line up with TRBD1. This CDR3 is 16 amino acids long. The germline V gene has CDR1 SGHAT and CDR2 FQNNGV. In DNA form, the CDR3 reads TGTGCCAGCAGTTTAGAGACAGGGATAATAATTGGTGGCTACACCTTC. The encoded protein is CASSLETGIIIGGYTF.